This T cell receptor beta chain was sequenced in a study of T cell repertoires in cytomegalovirus infection. The overall study: Matching HLA type and CMV infection were both indicated by public TCR beta signatures.

In TCRdb, the reads were re-called with MiXCR into one record per CDR3 protein. The sample lists roughly 310,000 distinct CDR3 sequences, roughly 15% occurring once. V lost 1 base to trimming and J lost 9 bases, with 10 bases between them. There are 12 residues in the CDR3. Germline V lookup: CDR1 SQVTM, CDR2 ANQGSEA. In this sample, this clonotype turned up a few times. The chain has TRBV29-1 and TRBJ1-5; D gene uncertain. What was sequenced was PBMCs. The origin of this receptor is a human donor in good health (CMV status not recorded). Some clones in this sample may be carry-over from other donors' samples. Here the CDR3 reads CSVEAGVLPQHF. CDR3 nucleotide sequence: TGCAGCGTTGAAGCGGGCGTTCTGCCCCAGCATTTT.